This T cell receptor (beta chain) was sequenced during a study of OX40 agonist ivuxolimab in advanced cancers. On the study more broadly: At roughly 83% male, the cohort had a mean age of about 60 years, ranging from about 23 to 79.

Remarks on this clone: The target antigen is unknown.

Blood samples were obtained at baseline, cycle 4 day 1, and cycle 7 day 1. Generated by immunoSEQ multiplex PCR, the TCRdb table keeps only in-frame clones and is missing some. The sample includes tens of thousands of clones, more than 85% of them seen just once. Study conclusions and caveats: Researchers report that CD8+ T cells had, on average, more expanded clones than CD4+.

V was cut by 5 bases and J by 0 bases, with 20 bases left in between. The CDR3 totals 19 residues. Per the germline V gene, CDR1 is SGHAT and CDR2 is FQNNGV. The chain is built from TRBV11-2 and TRBJ1-6; D unclear. The sequence derives from an adult with an advanced solid tumor such as melanoma, head and neck, liver or kidney cancer. The specimen was CD4+ or CD8+ T cells sorted from blood, collected in a trial of the OX40 agonist ivuxolimab. The CDR3 DNA follows: TGTGCCAGCAGCGCTCTCGCGGGGTATTGGTCCTCCTATAATTCACCCCTCCACTTT. It codes for CASSALAGYWSSYNSPLHF. Together with reference TRBV11-2 and TRBJ1-6, the CDR3 gives the full variable domain: EAGVAQSPRYKIIEKRQSVAFWCNPISGHATLYWYQQILGQGPKLLIQFQNNGVVDDSQLPKDRFSAERLKGVDSTLKIQPAKLEDSAVYLCASSALAGYWSSYNSPLHFGNGTRLTVT.